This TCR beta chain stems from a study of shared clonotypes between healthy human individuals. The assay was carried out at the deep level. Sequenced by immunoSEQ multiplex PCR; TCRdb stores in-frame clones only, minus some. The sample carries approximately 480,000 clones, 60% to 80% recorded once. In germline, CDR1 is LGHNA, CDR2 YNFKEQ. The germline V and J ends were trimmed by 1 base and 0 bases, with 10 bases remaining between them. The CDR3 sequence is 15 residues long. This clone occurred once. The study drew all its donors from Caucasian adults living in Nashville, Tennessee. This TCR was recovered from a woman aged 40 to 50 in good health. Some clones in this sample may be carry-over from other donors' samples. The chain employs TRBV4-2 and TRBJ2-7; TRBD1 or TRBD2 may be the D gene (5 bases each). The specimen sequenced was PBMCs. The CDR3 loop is CASSQGQRNSYEQYF. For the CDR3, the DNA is TGTGCCAGCAGCCAAGGACAGCGGAACTCCTACGAGCAGTACTTC.